The rows below give T cell receptor beta chains drawn from one sample of a study of CD8 T cells in Susac syndrome. MiXCR, applied by TCRdb to the immunoSEQ multiplex PCR reads, yields one record per CDR3 protein. The repertoire holds some 240,000 distinct CDR3 sequences, with 90% to 96% as singletons. The source material was CD4+ T cells from PBMCs. These receptor sequences come from a human donor with Susac syndrome. Each CDR3 is given with its conserved first and last residue. A D gene is named only where the DNA matches it firmly. Clone sizes are given selectively: once, few, many, or a class where the clone is expanded.

CASSWVHAGAQETQYF,TGCGCCAGCAGCTGGGTTCACGCGGGGGCTCAAGAGACCCAGTACTTC,once,TRBV5-1,.,TRBJ2-5
CASSRTGARETQYF,TGTGCCAGCAGCAGGACAGGGGCTCGGGAGACCCAGTACTTC,.,TRBV6-5,TRBD1,TRBJ2-5
CASSQGHPGQGLGMNTEAFF,TGCGCCAGCAGCCAAGGACATCCGGGACAGGGATTGGGGATGAACACTGAAGCTTTCTTT,.,TRBV4-1,TRBD1,TRBJ1-1
CASSHEGTGFFEQYF,TGTGCCAGCAGCCATGAAGGGACAGGGTTTTTCGAGCAGTACTTC,.,TRBV27,TRBD1,TRBJ2-7
CAWKGNTIYF,TGTGCCTGGAAAGGAAACACCATATATTTT,.,TRBV30,.,TRBJ1-3
CASKTGYGYTF,TGTGCCAGTAAGACAGGCTATGGCTACACCTTC,.,TRBV6-1,.,TRBJ1-2
CSVYRQGMGEQYF,TGCAGCGTCTACCGACAGGGAATGGGGGAGCAGTACTTC,.,TRBV29-1,TRBD1,TRBJ2-7
CASISTGYGYTF,TGTGCCAGCATCTCAACCGGCTATGGCTACACCTTC,.,TRBV28,.,TRBJ1-2
CSVVKWTGGTMTTNEKLFF,TGCAGCGTTGTGAAATGGACAGGGGGCACAATGACAACTAATGAAAAACTGTTTTTT,.,TRBV29-1,TRBD1,TRBJ1-4
CAWSAGRGATYGYTF,TGTGCCTGGAGTGCCGGCAGGGGAGCAACCTATGGCTACACCTTC,.,TRBV30,.,TRBJ1-2
CASSQDSPGDLYEQYF,TGCGCCAGCAGCCAAGACTCTCCTGGCGACCTGTACGAGCAGTACTTC,.,TRBV4-1,.,TRBJ2-7
CASSSPTSGNNEQFF,TGTGCTAGCAGTTCCCCGACTAGCGGGAACAATGAGCAGTTCTTC,.,TRBV7-7,TRBD2,TRBJ2-1
CSVEVGVSGYTF,TGCAGCGTTGAAGTGGGGGTCAGTGGCTACACCTTC,.,TRBV29-1,.,TRBJ1-2
CSAVGLAGYNEQFF,TGCAGTGCCGTCGGACTAGCGGGCTACAATGAGCAGTTCTTC,.,TRBV20-1,TRBD2,TRBJ2-1
CASSSPSGAWGQYF,TGTGCCAGCAGCTCGCCTAGCGGGGCGTGGGGGCAGTACTTC,once,TRBV7-2,TRBD2,TRBJ2-7
CASSPPSRNGYTF,TGTGCCAGCTCACCACCCTCCCGGAATGGCTACACCTTC,.,TRBV18,.,TRBJ1-2
CASSLFSGGYTGELFF,TGCGCCAGCAGCTTGTTTTCAGGGGGGTACACCGGGGAGCTGTTTTTT,.,TRBV5-1,.,TRBJ2-2
CASRLAGGYEQYF,TGTGCCAGCAGGTTGGCGGGAGGCTACGAGCAGTACTTC,few,TRBV2,TRBD2,TRBJ2-7
CSVGRLAEAFF,TGCAGCGTTGGCCGCCTGGCTGAAGCTTTCTTT,.,TRBV29-1,.,TRBJ1-1
CASSPISGANVLTF,TGTGCCAGCAGCCCCATCTCTGGGGCCAACGTCCTGACTTTC,.,TRBV7-3,.,TRBJ2-6
CSVVTLSPVDYGYTF,TGCAGCGTTGTTACCCTTTCCCCGGTGGACTATGGCTACACCTTC,.,TRBV29-1,.,TRBJ1-2
CATSSAGAEGYGYTF,TGTGCCACCAGTTCCGCGGGGGCAGAAGGGTATGGCTACACCTTC,.,TRBV24-1,.,TRBJ1-2
CASRVQLTPDTQYF,TGTGCCAGCAGAGTCCAATTGACACCAGATACGCAGTATTTT,.,TRBV2,.,TRBJ2-3
CAISANRDRKLGEQYF,TGTGCCATCAGCGCTAACCGGGACAGAAAACTTGGCGAGCAGTACTTC,.,TRBV10-3,TRBD1,TRBJ2-7
CASSLGQSNEQFF,TGTGCCAGCAGCCTAGGACAGTCAAATGAGCAGTTCTTC,once,TRBV9,.,TRBJ2-1
CATGTGGYSNQPQHF,TGTGCCACCGGGACAGGGGGGTATAGCAATCAGCCCCAGCATTTT,.,TRBV28,TRBD1,TRBJ1-5
CSVGGTSYEQYF,TGCAGTGTGGGAGGGACCTCCTACGAGCAGTACTTC,.,TRBV20-1,TRBD2,TRBJ2-7
CRARGLRTDTQYF,TGCAGGGCCCGGGGACTCCGCACAGATACGCAGTATTTT,.,TRBV20-1,.,TRBJ2-3
CASSVRGGQYF,TGTGCCAGCAGTGTGCGAGGCGGGCAGTACTTC,.,TRBV6-6,.,TRBJ2-7
CASSHPGGFLYEQYF,TGCGCCAGCAGCCATCCCGGTGGTTTTCTCTACGAGCAGTACTTC,.,TRBV4-1,.,TRBJ2-7
CASSLVLGNQPQHF,TGTGCCAGCAGTTTGGTCCTGGGCAATCAGCCCCAGCATTTT,.,TRBV6-5,.,TRBJ1-5
CASSLDLRDGAYEQYF,TGTGCCAGCAGCTTAGACCTCCGGGACGGGGCCTACGAGCAGTACTTC,.,TRBV11-3,.,TRBJ2-7
CAWSAFGTANYGYTF,TGTGCCTGGAGTGCTTTTGGGACAGCTAACTATGGCTACACCTTC,.,TRBV30,TRBD1,TRBJ1-2
CASSEVGSYEQYF,TGTGCCAGCAGTGAGGTGGGTAGCTACGAGCAGTACTTC,.,TRBV25-1,.,TRBJ2-7
CASSFPGQPYGYTF,TGTGCCAGCAGTTTCCCGGGACAGCCCTATGGCTACACCTTC,.,TRBV28,TRBD1,TRBJ1-2
CASSTTSLETQYF,TGTGCCAGCAGTACTACTAGTTTAGAGACCCAGTACTTC,.,TRBV9,.,TRBJ2-5
CASSRRRANSYNEQFF,TGTGCCAGCAGCCGTAGGAGGGCCAATTCCTACAATGAGCAGTTCTTC,.,TRBV3-1,.,TRBJ2-1
CSARDHPVTDTQYF,TGCAGTGCTAGAGACCACCCGGTCACAGATACGCAGTATTTT,.,TRBV20-1,.,TRBJ2-3
CAWSEGLAGAYEQFF,TGTGCCTGGAGCGAAGGCCTAGCGGGAGCATATGAGCAGTTCTTC,.,TRBV30,TRBD2,TRBJ2-1
CASSIMARNQPQHF,TGTGCCAGTAGTATCATGGCCCGAAATCAGCCCCAGCATTTT,.,TRBV19,.,TRBJ1-5
CASSPDRGYNYGYTF,TGTGCCAGTAGTCCCGACAGGGGATATAACTATGGCTACACCTTC,.,TRBV19,TRBD1,TRBJ1-2
CSASDSGRARFEQYF,TGCAGTGCTAGTGATAGCGGGAGGGCCCGATTCGAGCAGTACTTC,once,TRBV20-1,TRBD2,TRBJ2-7
CASSDDRDSGYTF,TGTGCCAGCTCCGATGACAGGGACAGTGGCTACACCTTC,once,TRBV28,TRBD1,TRBJ1-2
CSARNTGAKNIQYF,TGCAGTGCTAGAAATACGGGGGCCAAAAACATTCAGTACTTC,once,TRBV20-1,.,TRBJ2-4
CSVTLQVNTEAFF,TGCAGCGTGACCTTACAGGTGAACACTGAAGCTTTCTTT,.,TRBV29-1,.,TRBJ1-1
CASSQATGAWNTEAFF,TGCGCCAGCAGCCAAGCGACAGGGGCCTGGAACACTGAAGCTTTCTTT,.,TRBV4-1,TRBD1,TRBJ1-1
CSVLKLAGASYEQYF,TGCAGCGTGTTGAAACTAGCGGGAGCCTCATACGAGCAGTACTTC,few,TRBV29-1,TRBD2,TRBJ2-7
CASSFMTDTQYF,TGTGCCAGCAGTTTCATGACAGATACGCAGTATTTT,.,TRBV28,.,TRBJ2-3
CASSLPSGRHNEQFF,TGTGCCAGCAGCTTGCCCAGCGGGAGGCACAATGAGCAGTTCTTC,.,TRBV7-6,TRBD2,TRBJ2-1
CASSARWGNEQFF,TGTGCCAGCAGCGCCCGTTGGGGCAATGAGCAGTTCTTC,once,TRBV9,.,TRBJ2-1
CASSAGSTSGSYEQYF,TGTGCCAGCTCTGCTGGGTCGACTAGCGGGAGCTACGAGCAGTACTTC,.,TRBV2,TRBD2,TRBJ2-7
CSASGTGVATDTQYF,TGCAGTGCTAGTGGGACAGGGGTTGCCACAGATACGCAGTATTTT,.,TRBV20-1,TRBD1,TRBJ2-3
CASSLLWTSAQSSYNEQFF,TGTGCCAGCAGTTTGCTGTGGACTAGCGCCCAGAGCTCCTACAATGAGCAGTTCTTC,.,TRBV12-3/TRBV12-4,TRBD2,TRBJ2-1
CASSLILGYEQYF,TGTGCCAGCAGTCTCATATTGGGCTACGAGCAGTACTTC,once,TRBV27,.,TRBJ2-7
CSFPAGSSYEQYF,TGCAGCTTCCCTGCCGGGTCGTCCTACGAGCAGTACTTC,few,TRBV20-1,.,TRBJ2-7
CASSYPGRGWIDTQYF,TGTGCCAGCAGCTACCCCGGGAGGGGTTGGATAGATACGCAGTATTTT,.,TRBV11-2,TRBD2,TRBJ2-3
CSARVTSGRAPEQYF,TGCAGTGCTAGAGTTACTAGCGGGAGGGCCCCCGAGCAGTACTTC,.,TRBV20-1,TRBD2,TRBJ2-7
CASSSYHLSSGRLNEQFF,TGTGCCAGCAGCAGTTACCATCTTTCGAGCGGGAGGCTCAATGAGCAGTTCTTC,.,TRBV3-1,TRBD2,TRBJ2-1
CSARHPGTNYEQYF,TGCAGTGCTAGACACCCCGGGACTAACTACGAGCAGTACTTC,.,TRBV20-1,TRBD2,TRBJ2-7